Following are 13 T cell receptor beta chains from one sample sequenced in a study of T cell responses to AZD1222 COVID-19 vaccine. Produced via immunoSEQ multiplex PCR; TCRdb's table is partial and in-frame only. Here the sample spans 120,000 or so clones, about 90% being singletons. The sample in question was peripheral blood, obtained on day 0 of AZD1222 vaccination. Receptors originate from an adult in good health.

V is TRBV19 and J is TRBJ2-7; D ambiguous. Trimming left V 6 bases short and J 3 bases short, with 12 bases between. CDR1 and CDR2 (germline): LNHDA, SQIVND (reference sequence). The CDR3 covers 13 residues. The CDR3 reads CASRGGNLYEQYF. In nucleotides, the CDR3 is TGTGCCAGTAGGGGTGGGAATCTCTACGAGCAGTACTTC.

This chain connects TRBV5-1 to TRBJ1-1; D possibly corresponds to TRBD1 (5 bases). Germline lookup yields CDR1 SGHRS and CDR2 YFSETQ. The CDR3 extends over 14 amino acids. Trimming removed 5 bases at V and 1 base at J, with 12 bases between. DNA for the CDR3: TGCGCCAGCAGGGTCGACAGCCGGAACACTGAAGCTTTCTTT. Translation gives CASRVDSRNTEAFF.

The chain couples TRBV5-1 to TRBJ1-1; D call uncertain. CDR1 is SGHRS and CDR2 is YFSETQ in the germline V gene. The length of the CDR3 is 15 residues. V lost 0 bases, J lost 3 bases, and 12 bases lay in between. The CDR3, as DNA: TGCGCCAGCAGCTTGGACGTGAGTTCGCACACTGAAGCTTTCTTT. Amino acid sequence: CASSLDVSSHTEAFF.

V and J are TRBV5-1 and TRBJ2-5; possibly TRBD1 for D (6 bases). CDR1 and CDR2 from the germline V gene are SGHRS and YFSETQ. The CDR3 contains 14 residues. Trimming shortened V by 0 bases and J by 1 base, and 7 bases separated the two germline ends. The CDR3 reads CASSLVRGQETQYF. The CDR3 nucleotides are TGCGCCAGCAGCTTGGTCAGGGGCCAAGAGACCCAGTACTTC. Looking up the rest from reference TRBV5-1 and TRBJ2-5 gives the full variable domain: KAGVTQTPRYLIKTRGQQVTLSCSPISGHRSVSWYQQTPGQGLQFLFEYFSETQRNKGNFPGRFSGRQFSNSRSEMNVSTLELGDSALYLCASSLVRGQETQYFGPGTRLLVL.

This chain links TRBV7-2 with TRBJ2-7; D is unclear. Germline assignment: CDR1 SGHTA and CDR2 FQGNSA. CDR3 length equals 17 residues. The V and J ends lost 5 bases and 1 base respectively, with 21 bases between them. CDR3 residues: CASSPVVRVHPSYEQYF. The CDR3 DNA reads TGTGCCAGCAGCCCCGTGGTTCGGGTCCACCCTTCCTACGAGCAGTACTTC.

CDR3 residues: CASSPPESPQHF. The CDR3 DNA is TGTGCCAGCAGCCCCCCTGAGTCGCCCCAGCATTTT. V usage is TRBV6-2 or TRBV6-3 and J usage is TRBJ1-5; D gene unclear. CDR1 is MNHEY, CDR2 SVGEGT, per germline. The CDR3 contains 12 residues. Deletions cut 6 bases from V and 9 bases from J, with 12 bases between.

This chain links TRBV3-1 (or the pseudogene TRBV3-2) with TRBJ1-2, with D unresolved. V was cut by 0 bases and J by 7 bases, with 12 bases left in between. CDR1 is LGHDT and CDR2 is YNNKEL in the germline V gene (reference sequence). This CDR3 comprises 14 residues. The CDR3 DNA follows: TGTGCCAGCAGCCAAGATTGGCAGGCGGGTGGCTACACCTTC. Its protein is CASSQDWQAGGYTF.

The gene calls are TRBV11-2 and TRBJ1-4, with 7 bases aligning to TRBD1. The CDR3 is 15 residues long. From germline, CDR1 is SGHAT and CDR2 FQNNGV. After removal of 6 bases from V and 4 bases from J, the junction contained 8 bases not matched to a gene. CDR3 sequence (DNA): TGTGCCAGCAGACTTCCGGGACAGCGTAATGAAAAACTGTTTTTT. It specifies CASRLPGQRNEKLFF.

This chain links TRBV7-2 with TRBJ1-3; D not certain. The CDR3 sequence is 14 residues long. Germline loops: CDR1 SGHTA, CDR2 FQGNSA. V lost 1 base, J lost 4 bases, and 8 bases lay in between. This CDR3 is CASSLVPGGNTIYF. The CDR3 DNA is TGTGCCAGCAGCTTAGTTCCCGGGGGAAACACCATATATTTT.

The V and J genes are TRBV7-6 and TRBJ1-2; no clear D. The germline V gene encodes CDR1 SGHVS and CDR2 FNYEAQ. This CDR3 is built from 14 residues. V lost 0 bases to trimming and J lost 4 bases, with 9 bases between them. The CDR3, as DNA: TGTGCCAGCAGCTTAGCAGGGATCGGCTATGGCTACACCTTC. Its translation is CASSLAGIGYGYTF.

This clone came up once. This sequence joins TRBV11-2 and TRBJ1-1; no clear D gene. Trimming cost V 0 bases and J 3 bases, with 5 bases left between them. CDR1 is SGHAT, CDR2 FQNNGV, per germline. This CDR3 spans 13 amino acids. The CDR3 region has the DNA TGTGCCAGCAGCTTAGATGTGGACACTGAAGCTTTCTTT. It encodes CASSLDVDTEAFF.

The chain employs TRBV7-8 and TRBJ1-1, with D uncertain. V lost 5 bases to trimming and J lost 8 bases, with 12 bases between them. CDR1 and CDR2 (germline): SGHVS, FQNEAQ. The CDR3 has 12 residues. CDR3 DNA: TGTGCCAGCAGCCAAGACCCACGGGAAGCTTTCTTT. Its translation is CASSQDPREAFF.

The chain recombines TRBV6-5 with TRBJ2-5; D might be TRBD1 (5 bases). The CDR3 contains 16 residues. The germline CDR1 and CDR2 sequences are MNHEY and SVGAGI. Between the trimmed V and J ends, which lost 2 bases and 2 bases, there was a span of 15 bases. The CDR3 nucleotides are TGTGCCAGCAGTTACACCCCGGACACTTTGCAAGAGACCCAGTACTTC. Its protein product is CASSYTPDTLQETQYF.